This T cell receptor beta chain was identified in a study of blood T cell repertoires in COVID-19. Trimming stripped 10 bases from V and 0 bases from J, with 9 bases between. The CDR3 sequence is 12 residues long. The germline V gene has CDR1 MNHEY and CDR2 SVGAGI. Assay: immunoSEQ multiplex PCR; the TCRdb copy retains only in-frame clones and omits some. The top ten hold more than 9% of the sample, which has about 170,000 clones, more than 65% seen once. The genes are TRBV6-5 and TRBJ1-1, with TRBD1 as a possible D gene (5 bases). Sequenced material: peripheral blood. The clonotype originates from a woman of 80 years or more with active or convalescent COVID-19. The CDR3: CATGGVNTEAFF. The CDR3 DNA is TGTGCCACCGGGGGTGTGAACACTGAAGCTTTCTTT.